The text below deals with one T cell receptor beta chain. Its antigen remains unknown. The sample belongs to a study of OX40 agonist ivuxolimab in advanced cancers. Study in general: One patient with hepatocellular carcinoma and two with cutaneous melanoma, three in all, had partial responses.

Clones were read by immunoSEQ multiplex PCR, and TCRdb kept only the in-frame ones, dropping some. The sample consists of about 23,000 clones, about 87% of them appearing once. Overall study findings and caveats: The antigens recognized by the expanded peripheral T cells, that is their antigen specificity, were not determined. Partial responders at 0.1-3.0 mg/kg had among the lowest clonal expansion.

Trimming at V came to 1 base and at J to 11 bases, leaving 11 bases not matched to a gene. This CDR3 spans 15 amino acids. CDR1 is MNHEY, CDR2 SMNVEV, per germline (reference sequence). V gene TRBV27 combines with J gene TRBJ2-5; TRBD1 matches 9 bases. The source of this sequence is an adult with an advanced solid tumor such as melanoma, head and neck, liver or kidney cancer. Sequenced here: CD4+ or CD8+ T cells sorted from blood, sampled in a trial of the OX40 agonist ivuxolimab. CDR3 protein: CASSLYGTGSYGQYF. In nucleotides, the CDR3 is TGTGCCAGCAGTTTATACGGGACAGGGTCCTACGGGCAGTACTTC.